The clone carrying this TCR beta chain showed up just a few times. The antigen is unknown. The data derive from a study of CD8 T cells in ankylosing spondylitis. Libraries for TCR beta were made by quantitative 5'-RACE with molecular barcodes. TCRdb recomputed calls from the 5' RACE reads with MiXCR, one row per CDR3 protein. The data show more than 30,000 distinct CDR3 sequences, 10% to 15% seen once. Study-level results: There was reportedly significant enrichment of clones that were disease-linked in matched ankylosing spondylitis synovial fluid. What seemed typical of ankylosing spondylitis blood was a TCR beta motif built from fewer than ten highly homologous variants. Reactive arthritis synovial fluid and blood previously showed some of these motif variants.

CDR3 length equals 15 residues. Looked up from germline, CDR1 is LGHNA and CDR2 is YSLEER. V shed 0 bases and J shed 2 bases, with 10 bases lying between them. This TCR was sampled from a male donor with ankylosing spondylitis. Sequenced sample: synovial fluid, either unsorted or a sorted T cell fraction (not recorded which). The chain couples TRBV4-3 to TRBJ1-1; unclear D gene. The CDR3 here is CASSQDKRENTEAFF. CDR3 sequence (DNA): TGCGCCAGCAGCCAAGATAAGCGGGAAAACACTGAAGCTTTCTTT.